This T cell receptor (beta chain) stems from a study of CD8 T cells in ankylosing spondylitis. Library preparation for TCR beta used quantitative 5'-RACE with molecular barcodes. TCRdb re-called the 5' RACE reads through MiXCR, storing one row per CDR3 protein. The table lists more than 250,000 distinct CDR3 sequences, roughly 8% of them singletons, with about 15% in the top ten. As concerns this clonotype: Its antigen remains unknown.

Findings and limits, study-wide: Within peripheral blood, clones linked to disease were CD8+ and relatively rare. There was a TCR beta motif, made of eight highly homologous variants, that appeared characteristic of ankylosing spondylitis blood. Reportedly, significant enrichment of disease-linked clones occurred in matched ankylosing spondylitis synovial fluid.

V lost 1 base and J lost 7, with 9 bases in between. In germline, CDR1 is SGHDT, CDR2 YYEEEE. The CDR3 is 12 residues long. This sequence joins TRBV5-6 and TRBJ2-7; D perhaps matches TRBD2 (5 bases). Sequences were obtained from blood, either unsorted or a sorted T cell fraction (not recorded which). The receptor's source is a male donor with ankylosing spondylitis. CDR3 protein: CASSLTWREQYF. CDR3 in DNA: TGTGCCAGCAGCTTGACGTGGAGGGAGCAGTACTTC.